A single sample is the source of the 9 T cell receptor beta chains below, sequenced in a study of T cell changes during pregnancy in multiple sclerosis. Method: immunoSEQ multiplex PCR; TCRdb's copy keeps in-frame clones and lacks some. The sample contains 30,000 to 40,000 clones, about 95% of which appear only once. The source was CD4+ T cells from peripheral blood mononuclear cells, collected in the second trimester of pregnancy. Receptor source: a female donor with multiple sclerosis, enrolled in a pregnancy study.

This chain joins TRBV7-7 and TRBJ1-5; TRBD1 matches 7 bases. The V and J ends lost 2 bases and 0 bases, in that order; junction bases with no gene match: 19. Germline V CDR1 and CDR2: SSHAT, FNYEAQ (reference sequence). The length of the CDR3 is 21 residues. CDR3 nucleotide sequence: TGTGCCAGCAGCTTACCGGTGACCCGAGACAGGGAGCATCTTAGCAATCAGCCCCAGCATTTT. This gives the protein CASSLPVTRDREHLSNQPQHF.

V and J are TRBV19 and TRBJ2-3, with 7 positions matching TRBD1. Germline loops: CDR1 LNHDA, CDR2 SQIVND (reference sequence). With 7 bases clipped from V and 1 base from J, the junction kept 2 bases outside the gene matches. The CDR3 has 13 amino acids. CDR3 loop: CASTGQGTDTQYF. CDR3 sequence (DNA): TGTGCCAGTACAGGACAGGGCACAGATACGCAGTATTTT.

CDR3 sequence (DNA): TGTGCCAGCAGCTCGCAGGGAATTAACACCGGGGAGCTGTTTTTT. Amino acids: CASSSQGINTGELFF. The chain has TRBV7-3 and TRBJ2-2; D is perhaps TRBD1 (5 bases). Germline V lookup: CDR1 SGHTA, CDR2 FQGTGA. Trimming shortened V by 4 bases and J by 2 bases, and 11 bases separated the two germline ends. The CDR3 length is 15 residues.

The CDR3: CASSEGGFGGEKLFF. The CDR3 DNA sequence: TGTGCCAGCAGTGAAGGCGGATTTGGGGGGGAAAAACTGTTTTTT. The rearrangement links TRBV6-1 to TRBJ1-4, with a tentative D call TRBD1 (5 bases). Germline V gene sequence: CDR1 MNHNS, CDR2 SASEGT. Trimming shortened V by 1 base and J by 8 bases, and 14 bases separated the two germline ends. This CDR3 comprises 15 residues.

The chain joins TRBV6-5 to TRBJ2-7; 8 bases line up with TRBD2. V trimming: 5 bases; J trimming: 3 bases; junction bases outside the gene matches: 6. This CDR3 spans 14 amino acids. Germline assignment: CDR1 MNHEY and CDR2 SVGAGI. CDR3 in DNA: TGTGCCAGCAGTCAGCGGGAGTCAGGCTACGAGCAGTACTTC. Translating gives CASSQRESGYEQYF.

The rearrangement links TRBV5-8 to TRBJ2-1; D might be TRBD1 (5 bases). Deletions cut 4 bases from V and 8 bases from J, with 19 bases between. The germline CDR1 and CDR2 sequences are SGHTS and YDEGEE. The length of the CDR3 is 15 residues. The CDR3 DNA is TGTGCCAGCAGCGCCCGGGTGGGGCCCGGAGATGAGCAGTTCTTC. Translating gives CASSARVGPGDEQFF. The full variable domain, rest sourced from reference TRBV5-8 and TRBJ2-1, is EAGVTQSPTHLIKTRGQQATLRCSPISGHTSVYWYQQALGLGLQFLLWYDEGEERNRGNFPPRFSGRQFPNYSSELNVNALELEDSALYLCASSARVGPGDEQFFGPGTRLTVL.

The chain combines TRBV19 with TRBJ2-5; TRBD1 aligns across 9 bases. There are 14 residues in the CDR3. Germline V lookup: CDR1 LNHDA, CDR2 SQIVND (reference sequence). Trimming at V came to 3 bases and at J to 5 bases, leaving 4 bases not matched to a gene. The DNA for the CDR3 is TGTGCCAGTAGTATCGGGACAGGGTGGGAGACCCAGTACTTC. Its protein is CASSIGTGWETQYF. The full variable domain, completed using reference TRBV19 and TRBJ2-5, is DGGITQSPKYLFRKEGQNVTLSCEQNLNHDAMYWYRQDPGQGLRLIYYSQIVNDFQKGDIAEGYSVSREKKESFPLTVTSAQKNPTAFYLCASSIGTGWETQYFGPGTRLLVL.

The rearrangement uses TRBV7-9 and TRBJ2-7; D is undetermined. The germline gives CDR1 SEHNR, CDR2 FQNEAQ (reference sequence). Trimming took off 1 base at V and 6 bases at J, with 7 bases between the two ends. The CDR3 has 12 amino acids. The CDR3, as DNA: TGTGCCAGCAGCTTAGACAGCCGCGAGCAGTACTTC. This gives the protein CASSLDSREQYF.

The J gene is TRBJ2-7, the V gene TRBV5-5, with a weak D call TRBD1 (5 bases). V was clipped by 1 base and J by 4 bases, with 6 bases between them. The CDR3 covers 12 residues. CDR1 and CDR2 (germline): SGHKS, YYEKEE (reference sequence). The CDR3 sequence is CASSLKGYEQYF. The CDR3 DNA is TGTGCCAGCAGCTTGAAGGGGTACGAGCAGTACTTC.